This TCR beta chain was recovered during a study of blood T cells in healthy people across ages. The V end lost 5 bases, the J end lost 5 bases, and 15 bases lay between the germline ends. The germline gives CDR1 SGHTA, CDR2 FQGNSA. The CDR3 is 14 residues long. This clonotype was seen once. Sample-barcoded 5' priming and a J-beta primer mix drove a second PCR of roughly 6 to 12 cycles. TCRdb ran MiXCR on the 5' RACE reads and lists one entry per CDR3 protein. The sample shows about 930,000 distinct CDR3 sequences, almost 30% of them seen only once. Separately, the same data were catalogued under a study of T cells of mothers and their children. That paper notes: Comparable shaping of TCR recombination output by thymic selection was observed in related and unrelated pairs.

The TCR originated in a woman between 35 and 50 years old in good health. This rearrangement joins TRBV7-2 to TRBJ1-1; possible D gene TRBD1, 6 bases. The sample was blood. CDR3 nucleotides: TGTGCCAGCAGCCCTCTCGGGGGCAGGACTGAAGCTTTCTTT. It encodes CASSPLGGRTEAFF. The full variable domain, rest sourced from reference TRBV7-2 and TRBJ1-1, is GAGVSQSPSNKVTEKGKDVELRCDPISGHTALYWYRQSLGQGLEFLIYFQGNSAPDKSGLPSDRFSAERTGGSVSTLTIQRTQQEDSAVYLCASSPLGGRTEAFFGQGTRLTVV.